These 8 T cell receptor beta chains came from one sample sequenced in a study of brain T cells in children with intractable seizures. Generated by immunoSEQ multiplex PCR, the TCRdb table keeps only in-frame clones and is missing some. In the table there are approximately 41,000 clones, around 90% of which are singletons. The specimen was peripheral blood, collected at surgery. Source of these receptors: a girl aged 2-10 years with tuberous sclerosis and intractable seizures.

The chain couples TRBV25-1 to TRBJ1-4, with 9 bases fitting TRBD1. The junction had 5 bases not matched to a gene; V was cut back by 1 base and J by 5 bases. The germline gives CDR1 MGHDK, CDR2 SYGVNS. The CDR3 totals 16 residues. The CDR3, as DNA: TGTGCCAGCAGTGAATTAGGGACAGGGTGGAATGAAAAACTGTTTTTT. It translates to CASSELGTGWNEKLFF.

CDR3 coding DNA: TGTGCCAGCAGTTCGGGCCTCCTGGATACGCAGTATTTT. Protein sequence: CASSSGLLDTQYF. V and J are TRBV7-3 and TRBJ2-3; D unclear. CDR1 SGHTA and CDR2 FQGTGA come from the germline V gene. Trimming shortened V by 6 bases and J by 6 bases, and 13 bases separated the two germline ends. CDR3 length: 13 residues.

Here the CDR3 DNA reads TGTGCCAGCAGCACATCGGGAGAAGGTGCAGATACGCAGTATTTT. Its protein is CASSTSGEGADTQYF. The rearrangement uses TRBV7-3 and TRBJ2-3, with TRBD2 as a possible D gene (6 bases). This CDR3 is built from 15 residues. V was clipped by 5 bases and J by 4 bases, with 16 bases between them. Germline loops: CDR1 SGHTA, CDR2 FQGTGA.

The chain has TRBV6-1 and TRBJ2-7; D is uncertain. Trimming took off 0 bases at V and 1 base at J, with 7 bases between the two ends. Germline CDR1 and CDR2: MNHNS and SASEGT. The CDR3 is 14 residues long. CDR3 sequence: CASSEAWVSYEQYF. The DNA of the CDR3 is TGTGCCAGCAGTGAAGCGTGGGTGTCCTACGAGCAGTACTTC.

This rearrangement joins TRBV9 to TRBJ2-3, with D hard to call. V lost 5 bases and J lost 0, with 1 base in between. Germline V gene sequence: CDR1 SGDLS, CDR2 YYNGEE. This CDR3 has 11 residues. The DNA of the CDR3 is TGTGCCAGCAGAAGCACAGATACGCAGTATTTT. Its protein product is CASRSTDTQYF.

This chain uses TRBV5-8 with TRBJ2-7; perhaps TRBD1 as D (7 bases). Deletions cut 3 bases from V and 3 bases from J, with 22 bases between. Germline V lookup: CDR1 SGHTS, CDR2 YDEGEE. This CDR3 has 17 residues. CDR3 residues: CASSSGLLTGEGYEQYF. The CDR3 DNA sequence: TGTGCCAGCAGCTCGGGACTCTTAACAGGGGAAGGCTACGAGCAGTACTTC. The variable domain in full, completed from reference TRBV5-8 and TRBJ2-7, reads EAGVTQSPTHLIKTRGQQATLRCSPISGHTSVYWYQQALGLGLQFLLWYDEGEERNRGNFPPRFSGRQFPNYSSELNVNALELEDSALYLCASSSGLLTGEGYEQYFGPGTRLTVT.

V gene TRBV12-3 or TRBV12-4 combines with J gene TRBJ2-3; D unresolved. The CDR3 length is 13 residues. V lost 7 bases, J lost 3 bases, and 11 bases lay in between. The CDR3 loop reads CASTDRPTDTQYF. The CDR3 nucleotides read TGTGCCAGCACGGACCGTCCAACAGATACGCAGTATTTT.

This chain uses TRBV19 with TRBJ1-2, with 7 bases aligning to TRBD1. The germline V gene encodes CDR1 LNHDA and CDR2 SQIVND (reference sequence). CDR3 length: 14 amino acids. After removal of 7 bases from V and 3 bases from J, the junction contained 8 bases not matched to a gene. CDR3 loop: CASKTGATDYGYTF. The CDR3 bases are TGTGCCAGTAAAACAGGGGCTACGGACTATGGCTACACCTTC.